Following are 27 T cell receptor beta chains from one sample sequenced in a study of immune evolution from preneoplasia to lung adenocarcinoma. Assay used: immunoSEQ multiplex PCR; TCRdb lists only in-frame clones, some missing. The sample consists of roughly 13,000 clones, 80% to 90% of them appearing once. The sequencing input was FFPE minimally invasive lung adenocarcinoma tissue. These receptors came from a person between 65 and 79 years old with lung adenocarcinoma.

The CDR3 nucleotides read TGTGCCAGTCTTGGGGCGGCGAGCTCCTACGAGCAGTACTTC. This gives the protein CASLGAASSYEQYF. The chain is built from TRBV28 and TRBJ2-7, with D possibly matching TRBD1 (5 bases). The length of the CDR3 is 14 residues. Deletions cut 9 bases from V and 0 bases from J, with 15 bases between. Per the germline V gene, CDR1 is MDHEN and CDR2 is SYDVKM.

The chain links TRBV5-1 to TRBJ2-3; TRBD2 aligns across 8 bases. There are 16 residues in the CDR3. Trimming cost V 0 bases and J 2 bases; bases outside gene matches: 5. From germline, CDR1 is SGHRS and CDR2 YFSETQ. Written as DNA, the CDR3 is TGCGCCAGCAGCTTGGTCGGGGGGGCTCCCACAGATACGCAGTATTTT. It codes for CASSLVGGAPTDTQYF.

The genes are TRBV18 and TRBJ1-2; 9 positions agree with TRBD1. CDR3 length equals 15 residues. V lost 2 bases to trimming and J lost 6 bases; unmatched junction nucleotides: 7. CDR1 and CDR2 (germline): KGHSH, LQKENI. The CDR3: CASSPGQGNWDGYTF. CDR3 sequence (DNA): TGTGCCAGCTCACCAGGACAGGGGAATTGGGATGGCTACACCTTC.

This clone was observed once. The chain couples TRBV7-9 to TRBJ2-7; D gene uncertain. Looked up from germline, CDR1 is SEHNR and CDR2 is FQNEAQ (reference sequence). Trimming removed 5 bases from V and 9 bases from J, with 11 bases in between. This CDR3 comprises 11 residues. As DNA, the CDR3 is TGTGCCAGCAGCAACACTACGGCGCAGTACTTC. This encodes CASSNTTAQYF.

The chain joins TRBV7-9 to TRBJ1-1; the D is unclear. The V gene's germline CDR1 is SEHNR and CDR2 FQNEAQ (reference sequence). This CDR3 is built from 15 residues. Deletions cut 1 base from V and 4 bases from J, with 13 bases between. In nucleotides, the CDR3 is TGTGCCAGCAGCTTAGACGGGGTTATAGGCACTGAAGCTTTCTTT. This translates into CASSLDGVIGTEAFF.

The rearrangement links TRBV19 to TRBJ2-3, with D perhaps TRBD2 (5 bases). Germline lookup yields CDR1 LNHDA and CDR2 SQIVND (reference sequence). The CDR3 loop spans 17 amino acids. V lost 0 bases and J lost 4, with 17 bases in between. CDR3 nucleotide sequence: TGTGCCAGTAGTATAGACTCATCTAGCCCTCCCCCAGATACGCAGTATTTT. Its translation is CASSIDSSSPPPDTQYF.

This sequence joins TRBV29-1 and TRBJ2-2; D gene uncertain. The germline V gene has CDR1 SQVTM and CDR2 ANQGSEA. Trimming took off 7 bases at V and 6 bases at J, with 9 bases between the two ends. The CDR3 length is 11 residues. The CDR3 is CSAAAAGELFF. The CDR3 coding sequence is TGCAGCGCGGCAGCTGCCGGGGAGCTGTTTTTT.

The chain combines TRBV27 with TRBJ1-5, with unresolved D. Trimming stripped 5 bases from V and 6 bases from J, with 14 bases between. The CDR3 runs to 14 residues. Germline V lookup: CDR1 MNHEY, CDR2 SMNVEV (reference sequence). CDR3 DNA sequence: TGTGCCAGCAGTGTTCAGGCGTGGGGTCAGCCCCAGCATTTT. It encodes CASSVQAWGQPQHF.

The J gene is TRBJ2-3, the V gene TRBV7-9; maybe TRBD1 (6 bases). V gave up 5 bases and J gave up 0 bases, with 15 bases separating them. CDR1 is SEHNR, CDR2 FQNEAQ, per germline (reference sequence). The length of the CDR3 is 16 residues. The CDR3 nucleotides read TGTGCCAGCAGCCGTAACCTACAGGGTAGCACAGATACGCAGTATTTT. Its translation is CASSRNLQGSTDTQYF.

The chain employs TRBV9 and TRBJ1-1, with 7 nucleotides matching TRBD1. This CDR3 is built from 13 residues. Germline trimming cut 1 base from V and 3 bases from J; bases unmatched to any gene: 0. Germline V gene data show CDR1 as SGDLS and CDR2 as YYNGEE. CDR3 loop: CASSVQGDTEAFF. The DNA for the CDR3 is TGTGCCAGCAGCGTACAGGGGGACACTGAAGCTTTCTTT.

This clone showed up just once. The gene calls are TRBV18 and TRBJ2-2, with 11 nucleotides matching TRBD1. V trimming: 0 bases; J trimming: 3 bases; junction bases outside the gene matches: 3. This CDR3 is built from 17 residues. The germline gives CDR1 KGHSH, CDR2 LQKENI. CDR3 DNA sequence: TGTGCCAGCTCACCACCCCGGGGACAGGGGGACACCGGGGAGCTGTTTTTT. The encoded protein is CASSPPRGQGDTGELFF.

This clone appeared once. The chain has TRBV11-3 and TRBJ2-7, with a possible D match to TRBD2 (6 bases). The CDR3 runs 15 residues. V dropped 5 bases and J dropped 2 bases, with 16 bases sitting between them. CDR1 and CDR2 from the germline V gene are SGHNT and YENEEA. CDR3: CASSHRGREAYEQYF. Here the CDR3 DNA reads TGTGCCAGCAGCCACCGGGGCAGGGAGGCCTACGAGCAGTACTTC.

The chain carries TRBV19 and TRBJ1-1; D might be TRBD1 (5 bases). Between the trimmed V and J ends, which lost 7 bases and 1 base, there was a span of 13 bases. The length of the CDR3 is 14 residues. The germline V gene has CDR1 LNHDA and CDR2 SQIVND (reference sequence). CDR3 in DNA: TGTGCCAGTAAGATAGGGGTCACGAACACTGAAGCTTTCTTT. Amino acids: CASKIGVTNTEAFF.

The chain has TRBV28 and TRBJ2-3; 8 nucleotides agree with TRBD1. Germline CDR1 MDHEN, CDR2 SYDVKM. The CDR3 loop spans 15 amino acids. J gave up 3 bases and V 9 bases, and 11 bases lay outside the gene matches. The CDR3 DNA sequence: TGTGCCAGTACCAGCCCGACAGGGGCGACAGATACGCAGTATTTT. Translated: CASTSPTGATDTQYF.

The count of this clone is one. V and J are TRBV30 and TRBJ1-2, with D possibly matching TRBD1 (5 bases). The CDR3 contains 16 residues. V was pared by 2 bases and J by 4 bases, with 20 bases between. From germline, CDR1 is GTSNPN and CDR2 SVGIG (reference sequence). The CDR3 spells CAWSPPGDWGVYGYTF. DNA for the CDR3: TGTGCCTGGAGTCCTCCGGGAGACTGGGGGGTCTATGGCTACACCTTC.

This chain links TRBV10-3 with TRBJ1-1; D remains ambiguous. Germline assignment: CDR1 ENHRY and CDR2 SYGVKD. Trimming removed 7 bases at V and 3 bases at J, with 15 bases between. CDR3 length: 14 amino acids. CDR3: CAITRGREDTEAFF. CDR3 DNA sequence: TGTGCCATCACGCGGGGTCGGGAGGACACTGAAGCTTTCTTT.

V and J are TRBV9 and TRBJ2-2; the D is unclear. V was trimmed by 2 bases and J by 6 bases, leaving 8 bases between them. The CDR3 covers 13 residues. CDR1 is SGDLS and CDR2 is YYNGEE in the germline V gene. Written as DNA, the CDR3 is TGTGCCAGCAGCGTTTCAGGCCCCGGGGAGCTGTTTTTT. Amino acids: CASSVSGPGELFF.

This rearrangement joins TRBV19 to TRBJ1-5, with unresolved D. The CDR3 runs to 15 residues. Trimming removed 10 bases from V and 6 bases from J, with 22 bases in between. The V gene's germline CDR1 is LNHDA and CDR2 SQIVND (reference sequence). Written as DNA, the CDR3 is TGTGCCACCGTGGGAGACTCTCTCAGCGGTCAGCCCCAGCATTTT. It is translated as CATVGDSLSGQPQHF.

V is TRBV30 and J is TRBJ1-6, with D tentatively TRBD1 (5 bases). CDR3 size: 13 residues. Germline CDR1 and CDR2: GTSNPN and SVGIG (reference sequence). Trimming took 5 bases from V and 7 from J, leaving 12 bases between them. CDR3 sequence: CAWSGTRNSPLHF. The CDR3 DNA follows: TGTGCCTGGTCCGGGACTCGGAATTCACCCCTCCACTTT.

This clone is medium-sized in the sample. V and J are TRBV28 and TRBJ2-1, with D unresolved. Between the trimmed V and J ends, which lost 5 bases and 6 bases, there was a span of 20 bases. Germline V gene lookup returns CDR1 MDHEN and CDR2 SYDVKM. This CDR3 has 16 amino acids. The CDR3 sequence is CASSGVYKGQTNEQFF. The CDR3 DNA reads as TGTGCCAGCAGTGGTGTGTATAAAGGTCAGACCAATGAGCAGTTCTTC. Together with reference TRBV28 and TRBJ2-1, the CDR3 gives the full variable domain: DVKVTQSSRYLVKRTGEKVFLECVQDMDHENMFWYRQDPGLGLRLIYFSYDVKMKEKGDIPEGYSVSREKKERFSLILESASTNQTSMYLCASSGVYKGQTNEQFFGPGTRLTVL.

The gene calls are TRBV5-1 and TRBJ1-2; TRBD1 matches at 9 bases. V trimming: 2 bases; J trimming: 0 bases; junction bases outside the gene matches: 5. This CDR3 has 16 residues. Germline V gene lookup returns CDR1 SGHRS and CDR2 YFSETQ. CDR3 in amino acids: CASSFRQGGANYGYTF. For the CDR3, the DNA is TGCGCCAGCAGCTTCCGACAGGGGGGTGCTAACTATGGCTACACCTTC.

This clone was seen only once. The CDR3 reads CASSPATGPGNEQFF. The CDR3 nucleotides read TGTGCCAGCAGTCCCGCGACAGGGCCAGGGAATGAGCAGTTCTTC. V usage is TRBV11-3 and J usage is TRBJ2-1; 7 bases are a match to TRBD1. The CDR3 runs 15 residues. CDR1 and CDR2 (germline): SGHNT, YENEEA. V shed 6 bases and J 7 bases; nucleotides not matched to a gene: 12. Full variable domain (outside the CDR3, taken from reference TRBV11-3 and TRBJ2-1): EAGVVQSPRYKIIEKKQPVAFWCNPISGHNTLYWYLQNLGQGPELLIRYENEEAVDDSQLPKDRFSAERLKGVDSTLKIQPAELGDSAVYLCASSPATGPGNEQFFGPGTRLTVL.

The rearrangement joins TRBV7-9 to TRBJ1-4; 7 bases are shared with TRBD1. The length of the CDR3 is 17 residues. The ends lost 1 base at V and 4 bases at J; junction bases unmatched: 9. The V gene's germline CDR1 is SEHNR and CDR2 FQNEAQ (reference sequence). This CDR3 reads CASSLGQGQGVNEKLFF. The CDR3 bases are TGTGCCAGCAGCTTAGGACAGGGCCAGGGGGTTAATGAAAAACTGTTTTTT.

The chain is built from TRBV9 and TRBJ2-3; tentatively, D is TRBD2 (5 bases). The ends were cut back, 0 bases at V and 1 base at J, with 9 bases in the middle. The CDR3 extends over 15 amino acids. Germline loops: CDR1 SGDLS, CDR2 YYNGEE. In DNA form, the CDR3 reads TGTGCCAGCAGCGTAGGGACTCAACGCACAGATACGCAGTATTTT. Protein sequence: CASSVGTQRTDTQYF.

This chain uses TRBV19 with TRBJ2-5; D unresolved. The ends were cut back, 8 bases at V and 3 bases at J, with 13 bases in the middle. This CDR3 comprises 13 residues. Germline CDR1 LNHDA, CDR2 SQIVND (reference sequence). The CDR3 protein is CASSRSAEETQYF. In nucleotides, the CDR3 is TGTGCCAGTTCGAGGAGTGCAGAAGAGACCCAGTACTTC.

The chain employs TRBV6-1 and TRBJ1-6, with D perhaps TRBD1 (5 bases). Germline V CDR1 and CDR2: MNHNS, SASEGT. The CDR3 is 14 residues long. Trimming pared 6 bases from V and 7 bases from J, leaving 13 bases between. CDR3 protein: CASRPDGGNSPLHF. The CDR3 DNA follows: TGTGCCAGCAGGCCCGACGGGGGGAATTCACCCCTCCACTTT.

The rearrangement uses TRBV11-2 and TRBJ2-2, with 9 bases identical to TRBD2. Unmatched junction bases numbered 9, after V lost 3 bases and J lost 7 bases. CDR1 SGHAT and CDR2 FQNNGV come from the germline V gene. The CDR3 totals 16 residues. CDR3 sequence (DNA): TGTGCCAGCAGCTTCGGCGGGGGGGCACTCGGCGGGGAGCTGTTTTTT. Encoded protein: CASSFGGGALGGELFF.